This TCR beta chain derives from a study of blood T cell repertoires in COVID-19 (dated by TCRdb to about 2020). Context from the whole study: The collaborator samples originated in the United States, Italy and Spain and spanned the acute and convalescent phases of COVID-19. The prospective study material was composed of cDNA or gDNA derived from T cells, B-cell-depleted T cells, or PBMCs. The dataset comprised deeply sampled blood TCRbeta repertoires from subjects exposed to, actively infected with, or recovered from COVID-19. The repertoires were released in a freely available public database intended as a resource for research on the immune response to SARS-CoV-2. The samples were drawn from two sources: the first 160 participants of the ongoing ImmuneRACE study, and about 1,300 subjects contributed by 6 global collaborators. The sample metadata nearly always contained a de-identified subject ID, COVID-19 status, age in years and sex. HLA class I and class II types, where available, came from metadata supplied by the sample provider rather than from assay-based typing. Here is what the overall study found, with its caveats: The amount of clinical and demographic metadata varied by source and participant and was provided uncurated.

The immunoSEQ Assay, a bias-controlled multiplex PCR, was used to amplify TCRbeta CDR3 regions from genomic DNA. Regarding the original processing steps: Nucleated cell counts per sample were estimated from amplification of reference gene primers within the assay. Sequence reads were collapsed and filtered to measure the absolute abundance of every unique TCRbeta CDR3 rearrangement. For each sample, productive Simpson clonality was calculated as the square root of Simpson's diversity index across productive rearrangements. What TCRdb holds here is the immuneACCESS table cut down to in-frame rearrangements. Part of the clones is not present; checked against another copy, under half of the missing clones reflect an unresolved V gene, and the others are unexplained. V, J and clone size are those of that table, while D and trimming were read from the DNA. The sample includes around 100,000 clones, with 89% observed a single time. 17% of the sample belongs to the ten largest clones.

The collaborating institutions used their own protocols to collect whole blood in K2EDTA tubes. For TCRbeta analysis, collaborator samples were shipped as frozen whole blood, as isolated PBMCs, or as DNA extracted from either sample type. The CDR3, from cysteine to phenylalanine, totals 13 residues. Only the CDR3 DNA stays, 39 bases, in frame from base 1. The V end loses 2 bases and the J end loses 5 bases, and a stretch of 12 bases separates them. From the germline V gene (reference sequence), CDR1 is GTSNPN and CDR2 is SVGIG. About this clone: Its antigen has not been determined. Per-base quality was not reported, and no clone a single base away is much larger than it. This same CDR3 is encoded by further DNA sequences in the sample.

The sequence links TRBV30 to TRBJ2-5; tentative D gene TRBD1, with 6 bases matching. Sequences were obtained from peripheral blood. This clonotype was obtained from an elderly woman in a cohort sampled during active COVID-19. The DNA sequence is as follows: TGTGCCTGGAGTCCGGCAGGGGAGGAGACCCAGTACTTC. Its translation reads: CAWSPAGEETQYF.